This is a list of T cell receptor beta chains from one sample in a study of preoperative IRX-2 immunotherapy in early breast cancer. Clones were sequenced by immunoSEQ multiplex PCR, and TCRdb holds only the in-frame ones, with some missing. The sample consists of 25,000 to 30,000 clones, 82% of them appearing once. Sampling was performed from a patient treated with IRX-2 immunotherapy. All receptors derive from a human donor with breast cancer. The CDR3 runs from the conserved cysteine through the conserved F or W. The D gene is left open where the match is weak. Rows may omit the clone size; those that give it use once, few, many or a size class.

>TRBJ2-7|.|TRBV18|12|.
CASSPDIYEQYF
TGTGCCAGCTCACCGGACATCTACGAGCAGTACTTC
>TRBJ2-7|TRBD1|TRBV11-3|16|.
CASSLANRQGNLEQYF
TGTGCCAGCAGCTTGGCGAACCGACAGGGGAATCTCGAGCAGTACTTC
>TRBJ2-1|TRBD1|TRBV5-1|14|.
CASSLGDRYNEQFF
TGCGCCAGCAGCTTGGGGGACAGGTACAATGAGCAGTTCTTC
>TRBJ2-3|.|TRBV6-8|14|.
CASSYGRWADTQYF
TGTGCCAGCAGTTACGGGAGATGGGCAGATACGCAGTATTTT
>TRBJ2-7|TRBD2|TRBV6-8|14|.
CASSTGLAGEEQYF
TGTGCCAGCAGCACGGGACTAGCGGGAGAGGAGCAGTACTTC
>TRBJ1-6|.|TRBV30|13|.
CAWNIWTDSPLHF
TGTGCCTGGAATATTTGGACAGATTCACCCCTCCACTTT
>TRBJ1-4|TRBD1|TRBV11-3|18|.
CASSFDRDRGSSNEKLFF
TGTGCCAGCAGCTTCGACCGGGACAGGGGTTCATCTAATGAAAAACTGTTTTTT
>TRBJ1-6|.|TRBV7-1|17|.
CASSLVPTSRVNSPLHF
TGTGCCAGCAGCTTGGTGCCGACATCACGGGTCAATTCACCCCTCCACTTT
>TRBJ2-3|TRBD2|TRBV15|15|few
CATTLTSGKSDTQYF
TGTGCCACCACGTTGACTAGCGGGAAATCGGATACGCAGTATTTT
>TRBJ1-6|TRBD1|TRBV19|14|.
CATKRAGDRSPLHF
TGTGCCACGAAACGGGCGGGGGACAGGTCACCCCTCCACTTT
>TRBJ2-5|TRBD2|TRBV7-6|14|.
CASKPGGPQETQYF
TGTGCCAGTAAGCCGGGGGGGCCCCAAGAGACCCAGTACTTC
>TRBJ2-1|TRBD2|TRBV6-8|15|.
CASTPPGLAVNEQFF
TGTGCCAGCACCCCCCCGGGACTAGCGGTCAATGAGCAGTTCTTC
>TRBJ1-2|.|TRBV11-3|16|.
CANSLGPGTPNYGYTF
TGTGCCAACAGCTTAGGTCCTGGGACACCAAACTATGGCTACACCTTC
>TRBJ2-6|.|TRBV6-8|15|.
CASSLGGAGANVLTF
TGTGCCAGCAGTTTAGGAGGGGCTGGGGCCAACGTCCTGACTTTT
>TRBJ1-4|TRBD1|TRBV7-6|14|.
CASSVRGALGKLFF
TGTGCCAGCAGCGTCAGGGGGGCCTTAGGGAAACTGTTTTTT
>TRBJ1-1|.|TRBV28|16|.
CASSSDLERLNTEAFF
TGTGCCAGCAGCTCAGACCTAGAGCGTTTGAACACTGAAGCTTTCTTT
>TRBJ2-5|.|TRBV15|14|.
CATSRDRLAETQYF
TGTGCCACCAGCAGAGATAGGCTAGCGGAGACCCAGTACTTC
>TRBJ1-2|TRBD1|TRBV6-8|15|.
CAISKGGGDSYGYTF
TGTGCCATCAGTAAGGGCGGCGGGGACAGCTATGGCTACACCTTC
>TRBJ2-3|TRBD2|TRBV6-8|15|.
CASSPGGWVADTQYF
TGTGCCAGCAGCCCCGGGGGGTGGGTCGCAGATACGCAGTATTTT
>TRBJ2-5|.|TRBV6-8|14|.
CASSILEGQETQYF
TGTGCCAGCAGCATTTTAGAGGGTCAGGAGACCCAGTACTTC
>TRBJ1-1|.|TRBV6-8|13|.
CAISYGGNTEAFF
TGTGCCATCAGTTACGGGGGAAACACTGAAGCTTTCTTT
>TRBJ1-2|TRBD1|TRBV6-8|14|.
CAISAPGQAYGYTF
TGTGCCATCAGCGCGCCGGGACAGGCGTATGGCTACACCTTC
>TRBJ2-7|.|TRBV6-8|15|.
CASSYQDSATGEQYF
TGTGCCAGCAGTTACCAGGACAGTGCGACCGGCGAGCAGTACTTC
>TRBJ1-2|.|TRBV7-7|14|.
CASSLAGNPYGYTF
TGTGCCAGCAGCTTGGCAGGGAATCCCTATGGCTACACCTTC
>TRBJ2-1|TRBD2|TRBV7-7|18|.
CASSLKLAGGTLYNEQFF
TGTGCCAGCAGCTTGAAACTAGCGGGAGGTACTCTTTACAATGAGCAGTTCTTC
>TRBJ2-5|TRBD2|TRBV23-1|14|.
CASSQGRLAETQYF
TGCGCCAGCAGCCAAGGAAGACTAGCCGAGACCCAGTACTTC
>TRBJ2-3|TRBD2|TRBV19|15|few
CASMGGLAGGYTQYF
TGTGCCAGTATGGGCGGACTAGCGGGAGGTTATACGCAGTATTTT
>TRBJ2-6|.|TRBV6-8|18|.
CASRDSSVPGSGANVLTF
TGTGCCAGCAGGGACTCTAGCGTTCCTGGCTCTGGGGCCAACGTCCTGACTTTC
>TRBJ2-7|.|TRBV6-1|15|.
CASSEGGTYDYEQYF
TGTGCCAGCAGTGAAGGGGGGACTTACGATTACGAGCAGTACTTC
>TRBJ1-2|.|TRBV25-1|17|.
CASSESWVTVNNYGYTF
TGTGCCAGCAGTGAATCTTGGGTAACAGTCAATAACTATGGCTACACCTTC
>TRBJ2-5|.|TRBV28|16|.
CASTNLVNRPKETQYF
TGTGCCAGCACCAATTTGGTGAACAGGCCTAAGGAGACCCAGTACTTC
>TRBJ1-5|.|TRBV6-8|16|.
CASSSREGYSNQPQHF
TGTGCCAGCAGTTCCCGAGAGGGATATAGCAATCAGCCCCAGCATTTT
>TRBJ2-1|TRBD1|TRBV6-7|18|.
CASSEHGQGAGFKNEQFF
TGTGCCAGCAGTGAACACGGCCAGGGGGCCGGGTTTAAAAATGAGCAGTTCTTC
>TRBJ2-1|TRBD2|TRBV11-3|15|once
CASSFLRAGGGEQFF
TGTGCCAGCAGCTTTCTTCGGGCGGGGGGAGGTGAGCAGTTCTTC
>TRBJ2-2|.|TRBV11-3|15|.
CASSPGTGGTGELFF
TGTGCCAGCAGCCCAGGGACCGGCGGGACCGGGGAGCTGTTTTTT
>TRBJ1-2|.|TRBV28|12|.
CASKSGYYGYTF
TGTGCCAGCAAATCAGGGTACTATGGCTACACCTTC
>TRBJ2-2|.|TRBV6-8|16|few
CASSYGVLSNTGELFF
TGTGCCAGCAGTTACGGTGTACTTTCGAACACCGGGGAGCTGTTTTTT
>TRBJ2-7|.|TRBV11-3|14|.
CASTQRGGVAEQYF
TGTGCCAGCACCCAAAGGGGGGGTGTTGCCGAGCAGTACTTC
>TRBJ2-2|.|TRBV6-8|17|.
CAIRPNDGLRNTGELFF
TGTGCCATCAGACCGAACGATGGGCTTCGAAACACCGGGGAGCTGTTTTTT
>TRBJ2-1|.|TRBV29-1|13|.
CSVRVDTYNEQFF
TGCAGCGTTAGGGTGGATACATACAATGAGCAGTTCTTC
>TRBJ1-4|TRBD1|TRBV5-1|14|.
CASSDTGGGEKLFF
TGCGCCAGCAGCGACACAGGGGGCGGTGAAAAACTGTTTTTT
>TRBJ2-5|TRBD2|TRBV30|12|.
CAWGLGQETQYF
TGTGCCTGGGGACTAGGCCAAGAGACCCAGTACTTC
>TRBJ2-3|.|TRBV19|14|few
CASSNIRGGDTQYF
TGTGCTAGTAGTAACATCAGGGGGGGAGATACGCAGTATTTT
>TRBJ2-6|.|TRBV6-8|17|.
CASSIAVGGAGANVLTF
TGTGCCAGCAGCATAGCGGTGGGGGGCGCCGGGGCCAACGTCCTGACTTTC
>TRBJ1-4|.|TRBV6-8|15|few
CASSLSGTRNEKLFF
TGTGCCAGCAGTCTATCCGGGACGCGTAATGAAAAACTGTTTTTT
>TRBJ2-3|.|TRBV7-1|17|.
CASRPRVGERSTDTQYF
TGTGCCAGCAGACCCAGGGTGGGAGAGAGGAGCACAGATACGCAGTATTTT